This is a list of T cell receptor beta chains from one sample in a study of blood T cell repertoires in COVID-19. Libraries were prepared by immunoSEQ multiplex PCR; TCRdb keeps only in-frame clonotypes and omits some of them. Of hundreds of thousands of clones in the sample, just over 85% were seen once. The source material was peripheral blood. The receptors derive from a man aged 50 or older with COVID-19, enrolled during active disease. The conserved cysteine and the conserved F or W are not part of the CDR3 here. The listing skips clone size in some rows; elsewhere it reads once, few, many or a size class.

V: TRBV29-1; J: TRBJ1-2; size: NA; CDR3: SVGTAPENYGYT
V: TRBV6-2/TRBV6-3; J: TRBJ2-7; size: NA; CDR3: ASSPLSYEQY
V: TRBV18; J: TRBJ1-4; size: NA; CDR3: ASSPAANEKLF
V: TRBV18; J: TRBJ2-2; size: NA; CDR3: ASSEEQGLAGTGELF
V: TRBV24-1; J: TRBJ2-7; size: few; CDR3: ATPSGTATLSYEQY
V: TRBV27; J: TRBJ1-6; size: NA; CDR3: ASSFSGRSSYNSPLH
V: TRBV27; J: TRBJ2-1; size: NA; CDR3: ASSLILAGFNEQF
V: TRBV3-1/TRBV3-2; J: TRBJ2-7; size: NA; CDR3: ASSQDATGFGQY
V: TRBV4-1; J: TRBJ1-2; size: many; CDR3: ASSQQTGHLYGYT
V: TRBV6-2/TRBV6-3; J: TRBJ1-5; size: once; CDR3: ASSTGQGIGSNQPQH
V: TRBV9; J: TRBJ2-3; size: NA; CDR3: ASSSGLAGLTDTQY
V: TRBV25-1; J: TRBJ1-2; size: NA; CDR3: ASSVEGARGYT
V: TRBV6-6; J: TRBJ1-2; size: NA; CDR3: ASSRDSDSDGYT
V: TRBV5-1; J: TRBJ2-1; size: NA; CDR3: ASSLGASGNIDEQF
V: TRBV5-1; J: TRBJ2-3; size: NA; CDR3: ASSLAGTGGGDTQY
V: TRBV29-1; J: TRBJ1-3; size: NA; CDR3: SVTRHLSGNTIY
V: TRBV4-2; J: TRBJ1-4; size: NA; CDR3: ASSQLTGGDEKLF
V: TRBV29-1; J: TRBJ1-3; size: NA; CDR3: SVDEGGGNTIY
V: TRBV11-2; J: TRBJ2-7; size: NA; CDR3: ASSLSAYEQY
V: TRBV10-1; J: TRBJ2-7; size: once; CDR3: ASSESGSRYEQY
V: TRBV5-6; J: TRBJ2-7; size: NA; CDR3: ASSSSPSGSFYEQY
V: TRBV25-1; J: TRBJ1-4; size: once; CDR3: ASSDRTVHEKLF
V: TRBV4-2; J: TRBJ2-7; size: NA; CDR3: ASSPGLIYEQY
V: TRBV11-2; J: TRBJ2-3; size: NA; CDR3: ASSDVGGSTDTQY
V: TRBV6-6; J: TRBJ2-2; size: NA; CDR3: ASSPSLAGGPGELF
V: TRBV7-8; J: TRBJ1-6; size: NA; CDR3: ASSVELGTVKSPLH
V: TRBV6-5; J: TRBJ2-7; size: once; CDR3: ASSYSNPGGTEQY
V: TRBV6-5; J: TRBJ2-1; size: NA; CDR3: ASSRGLEFPQQF
V: TRBV2; J: TRBJ1-3; size: once; CDR3: ASRADRAGNTIY
V: TRBV4-1; J: TRBJ2-1; size: NA; CDR3: ASSQPYNEQF
V: TRBV5-1; J: TRBJ1-3; size: NA; CDR3: ASSPEQGFGNTIY
V: TRBV4-1; J: TRBJ1-4; size: NA; CDR3: ASSQSGTVNEKLF
V: TRBV10-3; J: TRBJ1-4; size: NA; CDR3: AISGTTGWEKLF
V: TRBV7-2; J: TRBJ1-6; size: NA; CDR3: ASSQAGGSSPLH
V: TRBV11-2; J: TRBJ2-7; size: few; CDR3: ASSLGRGGVSSYEQY
V: TRBV18; J: TRBJ1-1; size: NA; CDR3: ASSPPGTGGAAEAF
V: TRBV18; J: TRBJ2-3; size: NA; CDR3: ASSPQGGSRADTQY
V: TRBV7-8; J: TRBJ2-3; size: NA; CDR3: ASSQLRGSTDTQY
V: TRBV11-3; J: TRBJ2-2; size: NA; CDR3: ASAAGAGNTGELF
V: TRBV5-1; J: TRBJ2-5; size: NA; CDR3: ASSRDRRQETQY
V: TRBV9; J: TRBJ2-7; size: NA; CDR3: ASSEGPGQHYEQY
V: TRBV5-1; J: TRBJ2-7; size: NA; CDR3: ASSLEGAGNEQY
V: TRBV3-1/TRBV3-2; J: TRBJ2-1; size: once; CDR3: ASRQGAYNEQF
V: TRBV20-1; J: TRBJ2-1; size: NA; CDR3: SASRGLAGGYNEQF
V: TRBV27; J: TRBJ2-2; size: NA; CDR3: ASSPSPGLGGTGELF
V: TRBV21-1; J: TRBJ2-1; size: NA; CDR3: ASSKVGRRGQF
V: TRBV5-4; J: TRBJ2-5; size: NA; CDR3: ASSPAGRALETQY
V: TRBV20-1; J: TRBJ2-7; size: NA; CDR3: SASYVLAGVHEQY
V: TRBV7-9; J: TRBJ1-2; size: NA; CDR3: ASRGTKENRGTNYGYT
V: TRBV29-1; J: TRBJ2-7; size: few; CDR3: SVGLARHEQY
V: TRBV5-1; J: TRBJ2-5; size: once; CDR3: ASSLGSGSGETQY
V: TRBV18; J: TRBJ2-7; size: NA; CDR3: ASSPWTGPSYEQY
V: TRBV30; J: TRBJ1-2; size: NA; CDR3: AWSGGRQGYGYT
V: TRBV6-2/TRBV6-3; J: TRBJ2-7; size: NA; CDR3: ASSYADRGAIVFYEQY
V: TRBV19; J: TRBJ2-7; size: NA; CDR3: ASSRTGTYLSYEQY